The following is a TCR beta chain sequence with its context. Stated time point: patch test 2, 6 weeks after DPC sensitization. Indicated treatment: therapeutic diphenylcyclopropenone sensitization with weekly scalp DPC. Blood, whole and unfractionated, served as the source for total RNA extraction. These data belong to a study of human T cells and chemical hapten exposure. Study context: The study sensitized with 2% DPC on a roughly 2 cm by roughly 2 cm patch of upper inner arm skin.

One entry per CDR3 protein, called by TCRdb with MiXCR from the RACE reads. The data contain under 85,000 distinct CDR3 sequences, approximately 10% of them singletons. V lost 8 bases and J lost 6; bases outside the gene matches: 4. Germline CDR1 DFQATT, CDR2 SNEGSKA (reference sequence). The CDR3 extends over 12 amino acids. The chain joins TRBV20-1 to TRBJ2-1; 10 positions agree with TRBD2. The sequence was obtained from a woman aged 50 to 60 with alopecia areata. Some clones in this sample may be carry-over from other donors' samples. The sequencing used whole blood, collected in connection with sensitization to the hapten diphenylcyclopropenone (DPC). The CDR3 nucleotides are TGCAGTTTAGCGGGAGGCGTCAATGAGCAGTTCTTC. Translating gives CSLAGGVNEQFF.